These 16 T cell receptor beta chains share one sample of origin, sequenced in a study of blood T cell repertoires in COVID-19. The data were produced by immunoSEQ multiplex PCR, yet TCRdb's version contains in-frame clones alone and is incomplete. The sample yields a few hundred thousand clones, about 88% seen once. Input material: peripheral blood. These receptors were collected from a man between 60 and 75 years old who had recovered from COVID-19.

This chain joins TRBV12-3 or TRBV12-4 and TRBJ1-2; D is uncertain. The CDR3 has 12 residues. The V end lost 4 bases, the J end lost 8 bases, and 11 bases lay between the germline ends. The CDR3 region has the DNA TGTGCCAGCAGTTGGAGCGCTTCGGGCTACACCTTC. Translation: CASSWSASGYTF.

The gene calls are TRBV15 and TRBJ1-5, with unresolved D. Trimming cost V 1 base and J 7 bases, with 14 bases left between them. The CDR3 is made up of 15 amino acids. The germline gives CDR1 LNHNV, CDR2 YYDKDF (reference sequence). CDR3: CATSRGGPGGQPQHF. DNA of the CDR3: TGTGCCACCAGCAGAGGAGGACCAGGAGGGCAGCCCCAGCATTTT.

This clone is a singleton in its sample. The V call is TRBV14, the J call TRBJ2-2, with D possibly matching TRBD1 (5 bases). In germline, CDR1 is SGHDN, CDR2 FVKESK. This CDR3 spans 17 amino acids. V gave up 0 bases and J gave up 0 bases, with 11 bases separating them. CDR3 region: CASSQDSVRANTGELFF. DNA for the CDR3: TGTGCCAGCAGCCAAGATAGTGTCAGGGCGAACACCGGGGAGCTGTTTTTT.

The V call is TRBV30, the J call TRBJ1-2, with TRBD1 identical over 11 bases. The germline gives CDR1 GTSNPN, CDR2 SVGIG (reference sequence). Trimming cost V 2 bases and J 0 bases; bases outside gene matches: 5. The CDR3 has 16 amino acids. This chain's CDR3 is CAWSPGQGATNYGYTF. Written as DNA, the CDR3 is TGTGCCTGGAGTCCCGGACAGGGGGCAACTAACTATGGCTACACCTTC.

The chain has TRBV10-1 and TRBJ2-3; TRBD1 might be the D (5 bases). CDR3 size: 12 residues. V lost 4 bases, J lost 5 bases, and 7 bases lay in between. Germline CDR1 reads WNHNN; CDR2 reads SYGVQD (reference sequence). The DNA for the CDR3 is TGCGCCAGCAGTGCAGGGAAAGATACGCAGTATTTT. The encoded protein is CASSAGKDTQYF.

The J gene is TRBJ1-1, the V gene TRBV4-1, with D hard to call. Trimming left V 0 bases short and J 0 bases short, with 14 bases between. The CDR3 is 17 residues long. The germline gives CDR1 MGHRA, CDR2 YSYEKL. The DNA for the CDR3 is TGCGCCAGCAGCCAAGATCGTGGGAGAGTCTTGAACACTGAAGCTTTCTTT. Translating it yields CASSQDRGRVLNTEAFF.

The V gene is TRBV5-1, the J gene TRBJ2-1; 9 nucleotides agree with TRBD2. V was pared by 4 bases and J by 9 bases, with 14 bases of the junction left unmatched. CDR3 length: 16 amino acids. Germline V lookup: CDR1 SGHRS, CDR2 YFSETQ. CDR3 bases: TGCGCCAGCAGCCTCGAACCGGGACTAGCATCGGGTGAGCAGTTCTTC. Encoded protein: CASSLEPGLASGEQFF.

J is TRBJ2-3 and V is TRBV19; a weak D match, TRBD2 (6 bases). The CDR3 sequence is 15 residues long. The germline CDR1 and CDR2 sequences are LNHDA and SQIVND (reference sequence). V lost 6 bases and J 2 bases, leaving 15 bases between the germline ends. The CDR3 here is CASSLAGLITDTQYF. DNA of the CDR3: TGTGCCAGTAGCTTGGCGGGGCTCATCACAGATACGCAGTATTTT. Full variable domain (missing parts from reference TRBV19 and TRBJ2-3): DGGITQSPKYLFRKEGQNVTLSCEQNLNHDAMYWYRQDPGQGLRLIYYSQIVNDFQKGDIAEGYSVSREKKESFPLTVTSAQKNPTAFYLCASSLAGLITDTQYFGPGTRLTVL.

V is TRBV29-1 and J is TRBJ2-3, with D perhaps matching TRBD1 (5 bases). This CDR3 has 14 residues. The germline V gene encodes CDR1 SQVTM and CDR2 ANQGSEA. Deletions cut 5 bases from V and 0 bases from J, with 12 bases between. In DNA form, the CDR3 reads TGCAGCGTTAAGGCGGCAGGGAGCACAGATACGCAGTATTTT. Protein sequence: CSVKAAGSTDTQYF.

This clone has more than one count but fewer than ten. This chain joins TRBV12-3 or TRBV12-4 and TRBJ1-2, with D hard to call. The CDR3 has 13 residues. The V gene lost 5 bases and the J gene lost 7 bases, with 14 bases spanning the gap. In DNA form, the CDR3 reads TGTGCCAGCAGTATTACTGTCTCCTCTGGCTACACCTTC. Translating it yields CASSITVSSGYTF.

This chain joins TRBV13 and TRBJ2-7; D is perhaps TRBD1 (5 bases). Trimming stripped 8 bases from V and 0 bases from J, with 11 bases between. The CDR3 spans 13 residues. Germline V gene data show CDR1 as PRHDT and CDR2 as FYEKMQ (reference sequence). The CDR3 DNA reads as TGTGCCAGCGCGGTGGACAACTCCTACGAGCAGTACTTC. Translation: CASAVDNSYEQYF.

The chain has TRBV24-1 and TRBJ1-1; no definite D call. Trimming removed 2 bases at V and 3 bases at J, with 6 bases between. Germline values: CDR1 KGHDR, CDR2 SFDVKD. The length of the CDR3 is 13 residues. DNA of the CDR3: TGTGCCACCAGTGATTCGGGTGACACTGAAGCTTTCTTT. Amino acids: CATSDSGDTEAFF.

The CDR3 is CASRPTVGGSYNEQFF. CDR3 DNA: TGTGCCAGCAGACCCACGGTGGGGGGCTCCTACAATGAGCAGTTCTTC. This sequence joins TRBV5-5 and TRBJ2-1; TRBD2 is a possible D gene (6 bases). The CDR3 loop spans 16 amino acids. Trimming took off 5 bases at V and 0 bases at J, with 15 bases between the two ends. Looked up from germline, CDR1 is SGHKS and CDR2 is YYEKEE (reference sequence).

The rearrangement links TRBV29-1 to TRBJ1-1; D is ambiguous. Germline V gives CDR1 SQVTM, CDR2 ANQGSEA. V was clipped by 3 bases and J by 5 bases, with 13 bases between them. The CDR3 runs to 13 residues. DNA of the CDR3: TGCAGCGTTGATCCGGGGTCGGGGACTGAAGCTTTCTTT. Translated: CSVDPGSGTEAFF.

There are a few counts of this clone. V gene TRBV19 combines with J gene TRBJ2-1, with 7 positions matching TRBD2. V was clipped by 5 bases and J by 0 bases; unmatched bases: 1. The germline gives CDR1 LNHDA, CDR2 SQIVND (reference sequence). The CDR3 has 14 amino acids. The CDR3 sequence: CASSPGGSYNEQFF. The DNA for the CDR3 is TGTGCCAGTAGTCCGGGGGGCTCCTACAATGAGCAGTTCTTC.

To note about this clone: The sample carries other DNA sequences with the same CDR3. The chain links TRBV5-1 to TRBJ2-3, with 11 bases identical to TRBD2. The CDR3 extends over 18 amino acids. Unmatched junction bases numbered 6, after V lost 0 bases and J lost 0 bases. The germline gives CDR1 SGHRS, CDR2 YFSETQ. The CDR3 bases are TGCGCCAGCAGCTTGGGTCTAGCGGGGGGCCCTAGCACAGATACGCAGTATTTT. This sequence encodes CASSLGLAGGPSTDTQYF.